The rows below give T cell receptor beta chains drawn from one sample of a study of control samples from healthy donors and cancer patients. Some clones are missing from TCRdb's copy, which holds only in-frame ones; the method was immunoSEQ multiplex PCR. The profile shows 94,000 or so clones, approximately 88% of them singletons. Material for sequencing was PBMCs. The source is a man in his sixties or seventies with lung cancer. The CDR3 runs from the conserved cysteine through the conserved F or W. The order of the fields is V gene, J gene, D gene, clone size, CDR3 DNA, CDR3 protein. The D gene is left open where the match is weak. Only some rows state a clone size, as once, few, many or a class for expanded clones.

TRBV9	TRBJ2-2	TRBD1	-	TGTGCCAGCAGCGTAGACAGGGGGCACAACACCGGGGAGCTGTTTTTT	CASSVDRGHNTGELFF
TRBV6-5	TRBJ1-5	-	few	TGTGCCAGCAGGAGGGCGAGGGGCAATCAGCCCCAGCATTTT	CASRRARGNQPQHF
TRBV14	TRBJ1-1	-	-	TGTGCCAGCAGCGTCGGGGGGAACACTGAAGCTTTCTTT	CASSVGGNTEAFF
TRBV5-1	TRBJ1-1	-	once	TGCGCCAGCAGGGACAGCCTTGAAGCTTTCTTT	CASRDSLEAFF
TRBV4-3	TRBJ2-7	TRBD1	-	TGCGCCAGCAGCCAAGCCCTTGGACAGGGGGCCGAGCAGTACTTC	CASSQALGQGAEQYF
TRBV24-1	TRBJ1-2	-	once	TGTGCCGGGGGTTCAGCTAACTATGGCTACACCTTC	CAGGSANYGYTF
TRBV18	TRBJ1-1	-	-	TGTGCCAGCTCACCATGGGCAGGGATGAACACTGAAGCTTTCTTT	CASSPWAGMNTEAFF
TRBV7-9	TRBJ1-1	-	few	TGTGCCAGCAGCCTCGGCGCGGTTGAAGCTTTCTTT	CASSLGAVEAFF
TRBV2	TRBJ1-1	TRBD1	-	TGTGCCAGCAGTAGGCTGGGACAGATGAACACTGAAGCTTTCTTT	CASSRLGQMNTEAFF
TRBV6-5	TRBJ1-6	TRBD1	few	TGTGCCAGCGGGACAGGGCGTACTTCACCCCTCCACTTT	CASGTGRTSPLHF
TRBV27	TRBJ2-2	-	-	TGTGCCAGCACCGAGACAGACCGAAACACCGGGGAGCTGTTTTTT	CASTETDRNTGELFF
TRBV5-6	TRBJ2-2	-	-	TGTGCCAGCAGCTTGCCAGGGGCCACCAACACCGGGGAGCTGTTTTTT	CASSLPGATNTGELFF
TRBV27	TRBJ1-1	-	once	TGTGCCAGCAGTATGAAAGGGAACACTGAAGCTTTCTTT	CASSMKGNTEAFF
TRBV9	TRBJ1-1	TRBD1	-	TGTGCCAGCGGACCTGGGTCAATAAGAAGGACAGGAAGGAGCGAAGCTTTCTTT	CASGPGSIRRTGRSEAFF
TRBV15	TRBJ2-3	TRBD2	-	TGTGCCACCAGCAGAGGACTAGCGGGGGGGACAGATACGCAGTATTTT	CATSRGLAGGTDTQYF
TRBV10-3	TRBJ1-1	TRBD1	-	TGTGCCATCAGTGAAAGACAGGGGGCCGACAAAGCTTTCTTT	CAISERQGADKAFF
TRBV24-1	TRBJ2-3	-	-	TGTGCCACCAGTGACCTCGGTAGGGAAGAAAAAGATACGCAGTATTTT	CATSDLGREEKDTQYF
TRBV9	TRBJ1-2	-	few	TGTGCCAGCAGCCTAGACGGGGCCTATGGCTACACCTTC	CASSLDGAYGYTF
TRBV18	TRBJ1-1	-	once	TGTGCCAGCTCAGGGCGGAGGGGGAACACTGAAGCTTTCTTT	CASSGRRGNTEAFF
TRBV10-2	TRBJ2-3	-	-	TGCGCCAGCAGTGAGAGTAGACGCACAGATACGCAGTATTTT	CASSESRRTDTQYF
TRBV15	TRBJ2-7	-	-	TGTGCCACCAGCAGAGAGCCCTACGAGCAGTACTTC	CATSREPYEQYF
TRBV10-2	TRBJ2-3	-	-	TGCGCCAGCAGTGGTTATCGGGCAGATACGCAGTATTTT	CASSGYRADTQYF
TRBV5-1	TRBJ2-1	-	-	TGCGCCAGCAGCCCACAGGAGCGTTCTAGCTCCTACAATGAGCAGTTCTTC	CASSPQERSSSYNEQFF
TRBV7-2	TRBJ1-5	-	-	TGTGCCAGCAGCTCATCACGGACGGGACCCTATAGCAATCAGCCCCAGCATTTT	CASSSSRTGPYSNQPQHF
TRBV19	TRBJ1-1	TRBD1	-	TGTGCCAGTAGTACCCGGGACAGGGGGCCTCAGGTTGAAGCTTTCTTT	CASSTRDRGPQVEAFF
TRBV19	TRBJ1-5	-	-	TGTGCCAGTAGTATATATAATCAGCCCCAGCATTTT	CASSIYNQPQHF
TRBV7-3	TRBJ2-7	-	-	TGTGCCAGCAGCTTAAATTTCCGGGGGGCACAGTACTTC	CASSLNFRGAQYF
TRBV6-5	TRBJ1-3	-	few	TGTGCCAGCACCCGGGACGGGAGCTCTGGAAACACCATATATTTT	CASTRDGSSGNTIYF
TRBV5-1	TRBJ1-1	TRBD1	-	TGCGCCAGCAGCTTAACGACAGGGCTCGCTGAAGCTTTCTTT	CASSLTTGLAEAFF
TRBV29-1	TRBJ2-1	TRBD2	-	TGCAGCGGTAGCGGGGGGGCCTATGAGCAGTTCTTC	CSGSGGAYEQFF
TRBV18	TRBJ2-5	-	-	TGTGCCAGCTCACCCCTCAACGGACAGTCCCAGGAGACCCAGTACTTC	CASSPLNGQSQETQYF
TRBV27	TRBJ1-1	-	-	TGTGCCAGCAGAACGCAGGGCCTAACAAAATTTGACACTGAAGCTTTCTTT	CASRTQGLTKFDTEAFF
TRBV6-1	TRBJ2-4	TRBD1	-	TGTGCCAGCAGTGACACCATAGGACAGGCAAAAAACATTCAGTACTTC	CASSDTIGQAKNIQYF
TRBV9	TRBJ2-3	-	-	TGTGCCAGCAGCGTAGAAGTCCGCACAGATACGCAGTATTTT	CASSVEVRTDTQYF
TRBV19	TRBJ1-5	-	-	TGTGCCAGTAGTATCGGGCAGAGTAATAGCAATCAGCCCCAGCATTTT	CASSIGQSNSNQPQHF
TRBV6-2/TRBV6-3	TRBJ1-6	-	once	TGTGCCAGCAGTTACGGGGGCTCCTATAATTCACCCCTCCACTTT	CASSYGGSYNSPLHF
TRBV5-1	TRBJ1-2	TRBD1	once	TGCGCCAGCAGCCTAAAACGTCCCGGGACAGGCCCGTTTAACTATGGCTACACCTTC	CASSLKRPGTGPFNYGYTF
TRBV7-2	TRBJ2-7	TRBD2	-	TGTGCCAGCAGCGCCTCTAGCGGGGGGGCGGCTGAGCAGTACTTC	CASSASSGGAAEQYF
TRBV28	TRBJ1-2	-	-	TGTGCCAGCAGTTTAAGGTACTTAGGCTACACCTTC	CASSLRYLGYTF
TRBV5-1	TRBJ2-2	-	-	TGCGCCAGCAGCTTGCCCCAGGGCGCCGGGGAGCTGTTTTTT	CASSLPQGAGELFF
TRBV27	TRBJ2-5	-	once	TGTGCCAGCAGTCACATCGGGCGGCGGAGGGACCAAGAGACCCAGTACTTC	CASSHIGRRRDQETQYF
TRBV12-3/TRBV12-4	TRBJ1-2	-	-	TGTGCCAGCAGTGGGTCAGGGTTGACTGGCTACACCTTC	CASSGSGLTGYTF
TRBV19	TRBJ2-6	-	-	TGTGCCAGTAGTATGTCAGGGACTGGGGCCAACGTCCTGACTTTC	CASSMSGTGANVLTF
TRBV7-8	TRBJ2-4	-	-	TGTGCCAGCAAAAACATTCAGTACTTC	CASKNIQYF
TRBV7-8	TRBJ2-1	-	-	TGTGCCAGCAGCTTCCTCGGGGGGCCCTCCTACAATGAGCAGTTCTTC	CASSFLGGPSYNEQFF
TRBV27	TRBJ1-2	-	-	TGTGCCAGCACCCCGGGTCTCAGGCCTCATTATGGCTACACCTTC	CASTPGLRPHYGYTF
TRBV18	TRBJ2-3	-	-	TGTGCCAGCTCACCCCTCAAGGCAGCAAGCACAGATACGCAGTATTTT	CASSPLKAASTDTQYF
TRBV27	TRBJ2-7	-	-	TGTGCCAGCAGATCGAGGGTCCACGAGCAGTACTTC	CASRSRVHEQYF